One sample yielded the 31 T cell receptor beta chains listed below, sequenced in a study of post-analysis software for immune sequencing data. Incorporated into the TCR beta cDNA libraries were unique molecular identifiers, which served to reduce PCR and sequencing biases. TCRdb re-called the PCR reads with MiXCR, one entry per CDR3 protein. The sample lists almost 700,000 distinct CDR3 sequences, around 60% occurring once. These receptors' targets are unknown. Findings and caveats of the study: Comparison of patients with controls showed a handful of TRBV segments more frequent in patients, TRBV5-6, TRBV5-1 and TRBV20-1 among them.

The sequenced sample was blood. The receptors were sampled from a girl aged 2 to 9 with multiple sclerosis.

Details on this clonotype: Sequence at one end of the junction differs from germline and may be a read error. The CDR3 is CASSLRGYRDSNNEQFF. In nucleotides, the CDR3 is TGTGCCAGCAGCTTAAGAGGGTACAGAGACTCCAACAATGAGCAGTTCTTC. This sequence joins TRBV7-3 and TRBJ2-1; D perhaps matches TRBD2 (5 bases). Per germline, CDR1 SGHTA and CDR2 FQGTGA. This CDR3 has 17 amino acids.

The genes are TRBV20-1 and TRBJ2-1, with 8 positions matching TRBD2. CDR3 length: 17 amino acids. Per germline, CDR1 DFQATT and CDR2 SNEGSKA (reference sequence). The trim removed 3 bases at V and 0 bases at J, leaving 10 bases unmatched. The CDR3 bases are TGCAGTGCTAGCTCGGGAGGGCCCGTTAGCTCCTACAATGAGCAGTTCTTC. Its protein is CSASSGGPVSSYNEQFF.

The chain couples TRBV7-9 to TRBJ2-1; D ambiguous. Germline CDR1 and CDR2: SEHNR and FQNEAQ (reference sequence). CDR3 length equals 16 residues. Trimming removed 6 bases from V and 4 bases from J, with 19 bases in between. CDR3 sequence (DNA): TGTGCCAGCAGGTTGTCTATCCCCGGTTGGTACAATGAGCAGTTCTTC. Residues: CASRLSIPGWYNEQFF.

The DNA of the CDR3 is TGCGCCAGCAGCCCAGAACAGGGAGGGAATCAGCCCCAGCATTTT. It is translated as CASSPEQGGNQPQHF. The chain carries TRBV4-1 and TRBJ1-5; maybe TRBD1 (6 bases). V was pared by 4 bases and J by 4 bases, with 14 bases between. Germline V gene lookup returns CDR1 MGHRA and CDR2 YSYEKL. The CDR3 is 15 residues long.

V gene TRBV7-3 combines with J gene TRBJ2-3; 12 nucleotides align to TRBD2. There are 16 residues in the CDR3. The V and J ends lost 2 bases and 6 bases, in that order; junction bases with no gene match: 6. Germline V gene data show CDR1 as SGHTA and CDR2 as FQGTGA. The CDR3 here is CASSLGLAGPLDTQYF. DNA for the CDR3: TGTGCCAGCAGCTTAGGACTAGCGGGACCCCTTGATACGCAGTATTTT.

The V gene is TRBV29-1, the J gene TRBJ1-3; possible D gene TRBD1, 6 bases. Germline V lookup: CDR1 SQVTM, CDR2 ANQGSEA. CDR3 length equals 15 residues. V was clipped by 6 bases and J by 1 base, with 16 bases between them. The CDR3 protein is CSVTTGLVSGNTIYF. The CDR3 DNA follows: TGCAGCGTGACAACAGGGTTGGTATCTGGAAACACCATATATTTT.

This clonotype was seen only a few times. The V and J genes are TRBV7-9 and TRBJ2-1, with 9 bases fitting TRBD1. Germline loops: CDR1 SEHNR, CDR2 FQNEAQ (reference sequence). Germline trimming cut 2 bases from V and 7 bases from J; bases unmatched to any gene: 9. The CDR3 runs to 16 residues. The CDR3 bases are TGTGCCAGCAGCTTACGTGGGACAGGGTCTCTGAATGAGCAGTTCTTC. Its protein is CASSLRGTGSLNEQFF.

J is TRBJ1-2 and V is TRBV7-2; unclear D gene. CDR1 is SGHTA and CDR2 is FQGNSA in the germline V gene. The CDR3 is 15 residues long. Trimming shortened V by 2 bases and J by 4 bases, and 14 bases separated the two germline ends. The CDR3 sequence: CASSLTQSDVYGYTF. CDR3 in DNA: TGTGCCAGCAGCTTAACACAGTCGGACGTCTATGGCTACACCTTC.

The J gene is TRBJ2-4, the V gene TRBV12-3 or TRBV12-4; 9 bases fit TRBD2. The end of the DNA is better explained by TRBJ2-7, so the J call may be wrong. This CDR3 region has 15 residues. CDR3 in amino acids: CASSLTSGRIREQYF. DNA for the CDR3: TGTGCCAGCAGTTTAACTAGCGGGCGGATCCGCGAGCAGTACTTC.

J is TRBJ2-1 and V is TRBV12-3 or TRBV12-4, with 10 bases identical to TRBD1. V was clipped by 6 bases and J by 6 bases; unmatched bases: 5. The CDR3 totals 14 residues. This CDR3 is CASSRTGGSNEQFF. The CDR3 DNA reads TGTGCCAGCAGCCGGACAGGGGGAAGCAATGAGCAGTTCTTC.

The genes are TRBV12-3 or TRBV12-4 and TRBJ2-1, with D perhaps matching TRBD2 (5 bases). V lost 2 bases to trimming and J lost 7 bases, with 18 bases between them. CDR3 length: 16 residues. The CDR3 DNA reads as TGTGCCAGCAGTTTAAGGAGGATCGCTCGTTGGAATGAGCAGTTCTTC. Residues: CASSLRRIARWNEQFF.

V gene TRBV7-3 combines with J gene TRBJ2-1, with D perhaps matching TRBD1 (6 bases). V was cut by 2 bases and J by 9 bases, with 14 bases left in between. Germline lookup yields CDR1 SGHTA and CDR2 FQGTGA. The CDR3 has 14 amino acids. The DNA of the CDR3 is TGTGCCAGCAGCTTAGGTCGACAGGATGCTGAGCAGTTCTTC. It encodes CASSLGRQDAEQFF.

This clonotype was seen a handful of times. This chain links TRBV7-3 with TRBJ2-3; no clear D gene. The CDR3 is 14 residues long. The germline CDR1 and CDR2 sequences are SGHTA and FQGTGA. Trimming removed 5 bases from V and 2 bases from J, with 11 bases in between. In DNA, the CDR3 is TGTGCCAGCAGCGCCGATTATTACACAGATACGCAGTATTTT. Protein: CASSADYYTDTQYF.

The CDR3 DNA sequence: TGTGCCAGCTCACCGCCGACGGGGAACACTGAAGCTTTCTTT. Encoded protein: CASSPPTGNTEAFF. The chain is built from TRBV18 and TRBJ1-1; D is unresolved. This CDR3 has 14 residues. The germline V and J ends were trimmed by 3 bases and 1 base, with 9 bases remaining between them. The germline V gene has CDR1 KGHSH and CDR2 LQKENI.

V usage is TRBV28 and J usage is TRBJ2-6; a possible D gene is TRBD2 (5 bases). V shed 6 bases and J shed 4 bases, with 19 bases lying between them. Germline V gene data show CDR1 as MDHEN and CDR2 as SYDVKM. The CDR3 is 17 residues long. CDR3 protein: CASRTVRSRGGANVLTF. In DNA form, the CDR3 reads TGTGCCAGCAGGACTGTGAGGAGTCGAGGGGGGGCCAACGTCCTGACTTTC. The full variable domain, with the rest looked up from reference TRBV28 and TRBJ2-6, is DVKVTQSSRYLVKRTGEKVFLECVQDMDHENMFWYRQDPGLGLRLIYFSYDVKMKEKGDIPEGYSVSREKKERFSLILESASTNQTSMYLCASRTVRSRGGANVLTFGAGSRLTVL.

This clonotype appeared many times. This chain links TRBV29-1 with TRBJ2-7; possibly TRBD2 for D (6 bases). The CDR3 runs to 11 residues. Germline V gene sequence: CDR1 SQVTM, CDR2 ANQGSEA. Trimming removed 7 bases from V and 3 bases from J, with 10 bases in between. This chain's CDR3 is CSAGRDYEQYF. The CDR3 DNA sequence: TGCAGCGCCGGGCGGGACTACGAGCAGTACTTC.

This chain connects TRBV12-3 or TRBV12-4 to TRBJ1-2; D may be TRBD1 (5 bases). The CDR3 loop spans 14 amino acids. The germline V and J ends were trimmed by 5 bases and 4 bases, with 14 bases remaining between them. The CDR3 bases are TGTGCCAGCAGTCAGAGGGGCGGAGGCTATGGCTACACCTTC. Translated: CASSQRGGGYGYTF.

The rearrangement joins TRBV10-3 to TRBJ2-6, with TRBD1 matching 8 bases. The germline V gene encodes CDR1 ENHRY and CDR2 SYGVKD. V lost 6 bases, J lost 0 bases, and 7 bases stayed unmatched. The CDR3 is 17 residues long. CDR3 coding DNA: TGTGCCATCAGGCGAGGACAGGGCCTCTCTGGGGCCAACGTCCTGACTTTC. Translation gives CAIRRGQGLSGANVLTF.

CDR3 bases: TGCGCCAGCAGCTTGGCGAGAGCAACTAGCAGAACTCACAATGAGCAGTTCTTC. Translated, it gives CASSLARATSRTHNEQFF. The rearrangement joins TRBV5-1 to TRBJ2-1; tentatively, D is TRBD2 (6 bases). Trimming shortened V by 0 bases and J by 5 bases, and 21 bases separated the two germline ends. The CDR3 is made up of 18 amino acids. Germline V gene data show CDR1 as SGHRS and CDR2 as YFSETQ.

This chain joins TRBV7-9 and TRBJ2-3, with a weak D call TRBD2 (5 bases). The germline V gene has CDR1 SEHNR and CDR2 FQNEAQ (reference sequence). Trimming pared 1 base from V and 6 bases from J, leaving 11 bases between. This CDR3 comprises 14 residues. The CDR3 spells CASSLEFGVDTQYF. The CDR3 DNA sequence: TGTGCCAGCAGCTTAGAATTCGGGGTTGATACGCAGTATTTT. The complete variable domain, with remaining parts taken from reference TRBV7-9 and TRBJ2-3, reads DTGVSQNPRHKITKRGQNVTFRCDPISEHNRLYWYRQTLGQGPEFLTYFQNEAQLEKSRLLSDRFSAERPKGSFSTLEIQRTEQGDSAMYLCASSLEFGVDTQYFGPGTRLTVL.

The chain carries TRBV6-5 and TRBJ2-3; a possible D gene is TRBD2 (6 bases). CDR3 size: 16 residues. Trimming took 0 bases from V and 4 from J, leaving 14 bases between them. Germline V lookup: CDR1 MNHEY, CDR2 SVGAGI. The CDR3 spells CASSYSTGRLADTQYF. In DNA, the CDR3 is TGTGCCAGCAGTTACTCGACCGGGAGATTGGCAGATACGCAGTATTTT.

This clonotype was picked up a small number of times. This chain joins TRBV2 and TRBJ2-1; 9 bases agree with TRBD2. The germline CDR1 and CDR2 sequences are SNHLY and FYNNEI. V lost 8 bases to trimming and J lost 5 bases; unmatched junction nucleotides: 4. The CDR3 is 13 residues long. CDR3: CASFSGSHNEQFF. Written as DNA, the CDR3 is TGTGCCAGCTTTAGCGGGAGCCACAATGAGCAGTTCTTC.

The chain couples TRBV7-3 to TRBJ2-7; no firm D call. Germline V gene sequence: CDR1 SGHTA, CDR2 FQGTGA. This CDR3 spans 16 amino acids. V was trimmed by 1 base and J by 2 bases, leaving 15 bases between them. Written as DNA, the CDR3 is TGTGCCAGCAGCTTAAGGGGTGCTAGTGGTGCCTACGAGCAGTACTTC. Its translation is CASSLRGASGAYEQYF. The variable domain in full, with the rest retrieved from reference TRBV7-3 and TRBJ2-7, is GAGVSQTPSNKVTEKGKYVELRCDPISGHTALYWYRQSLGQGPEFLIYFQGTGAADDSGLPNDRFFAVRPEGSVSTLKIQRTERGDSAVYLCASSLRGASGAYEQYFGPGTRLTVT.

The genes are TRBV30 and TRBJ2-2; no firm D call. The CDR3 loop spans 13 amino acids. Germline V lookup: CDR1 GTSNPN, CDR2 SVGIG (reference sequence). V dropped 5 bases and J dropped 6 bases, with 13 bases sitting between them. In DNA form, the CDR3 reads TGTGCCTGGGACGCTGAGGCCGCCGGGGAGCTGTTTTTT. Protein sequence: CAWDAEAAGELFF.

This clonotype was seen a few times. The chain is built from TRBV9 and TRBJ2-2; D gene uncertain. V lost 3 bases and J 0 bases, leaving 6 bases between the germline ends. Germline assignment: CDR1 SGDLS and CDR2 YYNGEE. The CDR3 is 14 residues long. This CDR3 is CASSGTSNTGELFF. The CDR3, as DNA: TGTGCCAGCAGCGGGACGTCGAACACCGGGGAGCTGTTTTTT. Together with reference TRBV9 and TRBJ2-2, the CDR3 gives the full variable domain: DSGVTQTPKHLITATGQRVTLRCSPRSGDLSVYWYQQSLDQGLQFLIQYYNGEERAKGNILERFSAQQFPDLHSELNLSSLELGDSALYFCASSGTSNTGELFFGEGSRLTVL.

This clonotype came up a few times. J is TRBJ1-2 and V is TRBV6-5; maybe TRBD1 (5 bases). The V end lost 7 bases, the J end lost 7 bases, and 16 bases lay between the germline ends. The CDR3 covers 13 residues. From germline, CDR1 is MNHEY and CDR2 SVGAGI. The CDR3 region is CASTRGRESGYTF. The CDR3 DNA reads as TGTGCCAGCACCCGGGGCAGGGAAAGTGGCTACACCTTC.

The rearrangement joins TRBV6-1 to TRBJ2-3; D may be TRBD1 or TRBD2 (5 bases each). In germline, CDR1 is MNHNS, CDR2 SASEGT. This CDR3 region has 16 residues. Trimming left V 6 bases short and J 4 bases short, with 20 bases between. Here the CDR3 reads CASSPTLRGDADTQYF. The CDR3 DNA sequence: TGTGCCAGCAGCCCCACCTTGCGAGGGGATGCAGATACGCAGTATTTT.

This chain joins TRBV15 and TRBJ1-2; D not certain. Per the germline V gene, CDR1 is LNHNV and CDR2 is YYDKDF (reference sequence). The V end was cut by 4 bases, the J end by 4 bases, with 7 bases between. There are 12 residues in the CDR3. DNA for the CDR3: TGTGCCACCAGCAAGGAGGGCTATGGCTACACCTTC. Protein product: CATSKEGYGYTF.

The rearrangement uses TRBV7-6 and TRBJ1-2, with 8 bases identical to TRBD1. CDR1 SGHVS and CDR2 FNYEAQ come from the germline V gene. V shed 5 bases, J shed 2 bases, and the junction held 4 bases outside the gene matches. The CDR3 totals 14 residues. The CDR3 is CASSARQGNYGYTF. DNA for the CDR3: TGTGCCAGCAGCGCCCGACAGGGGAACTATGGCTACACCTTC.

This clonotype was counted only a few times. CDR3 sequence: CASEIGSAFNEQFF. The CDR3, as DNA: TGTGCCAGCGAAATCGGCAGTGCCTTCAATGAGCAGTTCTTC. This chain uses TRBV21-1 with TRBJ2-1. TRBV21-1 is deemed a pseudogene. The CDR3 consists of 14 residues.

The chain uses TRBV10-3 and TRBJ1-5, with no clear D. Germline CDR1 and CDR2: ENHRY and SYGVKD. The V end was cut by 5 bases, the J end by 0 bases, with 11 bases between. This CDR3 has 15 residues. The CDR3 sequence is CAISPGGNSNQPQHF. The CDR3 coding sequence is TGTGCCATCAGTCCGGGCGGCAATAGCAATCAGCCCCAGCATTTT.